These 29 T cell receptor beta chains originate from one sample sequenced in a study of ipilimumab plus nivolumab after autologous stem cell transplantation. The table came from immunoSEQ multiplex PCR; TCRdb's copy has only in-frame clones and leaves some out. Among 1,500 to 2,000 clones listed, 86% were seen once. The starting material was PBMCs, obtained in a trial of ipilimumab plus nivolumab as post-transplant consolidation. These receptors were taken from a male donor with multiple myeloma.

V gene TRBV14 combines with J gene TRBJ1-4, with no clear D. The CDR3 extends over 13 amino acids. Germline assignment: CDR1 SGHDN and CDR2 FVKESK. V was pared by 4 bases and J by 5 bases, with 8 bases between. The CDR3 sequence is CASSPPANEKLFF. The CDR3 region has the DNA TGTGCCAGCAGCCCGCCAGCGAATGAAAAACTGTTTTTT.

The rearrangement links TRBV4-3 to TRBJ1-1; D might be TRBD1 (6 bases). The CDR3 totals 16 residues. V was clipped by 0 bases and J by 1 base, with 12 bases between them. Germline CDR1 reads LGHNA; CDR2 reads YSLEER. This CDR3 is CASSQESYRENTEAFF. DNA for the CDR3: TGCGCCAGCAGCCAAGAATCCTACAGGGAGAACACTGAAGCTTTCTTT.

CDR3 bases: TGTGCCTGGAGTATCTGGGGCGCTAGCAATCAGCCCCAGCATTTT. Residues: CAWSIWGASNQPQHF. This chain links TRBV30 with TRBJ1-5, with D possibly TRBD1 on 5 matching bases. The CDR3 covers 15 residues. Germline CDR1 and CDR2: GTSNPN and SVGIG (reference sequence). Trimming took off 2 bases at V and 0 bases at J, with 11 bases between the two ends. Looking up the rest from reference TRBV30 and TRBJ1-5 gives the full variable domain: SQTIHQWPATLVQPVGSPLSLECTVEGTSNPNLYWYRQAAGRGLQLLFYSVGIGQISSEVPQNLSASRPQDRQFILSSKKLLLSDSGFYLCAWSIWGASNQPQHFGDGTRLSIL.

This chain joins TRBV5-1 and TRBJ2-5; a possible D gene is TRBD2 (6 bases). Germline lookup yields CDR1 SGHRS and CDR2 YFSETQ. V gave up 5 bases and J gave up 5 bases, with 19 bases separating them. The CDR3 covers 15 residues. The CDR3 coding sequence is TGCGCCAGCAGTAAAACCGGGACTCCCGAGGAGACCCAGTACTTC. Amino acid sequence: CASSKTGTPEETQYF.

The V gene is TRBV21-1, the J gene TRBJ2-3; the table names TRBD1, a call not compared with the DNA. TRBV21-1 is tagged as a pseudogene. There are 14 residues in the CDR3. CDR3: CASRRQPSTDTQYF. The CDR3 DNA sequence: TGTGCCAGCAGGAGACAACCTAGCACAGATACGCAGTATTTT.

The V gene is TRBV7-2, the J gene TRBJ1-5; 7 nucleotides match TRBD1. This CDR3 has 15 residues. V dropped 5 bases and J dropped 2; count of bases not matched to a gene: 6. In germline, CDR1 is SGHTA, CDR2 FQGNSA. The CDR3 sequence: CASSPGGAGNQPQHF. For the CDR3, the DNA is TGTGCCAGCAGCCCAGGGGGGGCAGGCAATCAGCCCCAGCATTTT.

The J gene is TRBJ2-5, the V gene TRBV21-1. TRBV21-1 is reported as a pseudogene. The CDR3 spans 17 residues. CDR3 region: CASSKALTGTDQETQYF. In DNA, the CDR3 is TGTGCCAGCAGCAAAGCTCTGACCGGGACCGACCAAGAGACCCAGTACTTC.

The chain uses TRBV7-6 and TRBJ2-6; D unresolved. The CDR3 loop spans 18 amino acids. CDR1 SGHVS and CDR2 FNYEAQ come from the germline V gene. V was cut by 5 bases and J by 5 bases, with 22 bases left in between. In DNA form, the CDR3 reads TGTGCCAGCAGCGTAGACATGAACTCACAAAGTCGGGCCAACGTCCTGACTTTC. Translated: CASSVDMNSQSRANVLTF.

The chain employs TRBV6-1 and TRBJ1-5; D possibly corresponds to TRBD1 (5 bases). The germline V gene encodes CDR1 MNHNS and CDR2 SASEGT. The CDR3 consists of 15 residues. V lost 2 bases to trimming and J lost 2 bases, with 10 bases between them. The CDR3 region has the DNA TGTGCCAGCAGTGAACAGGGTCGTCGCAATCAGCCCCAGCATTTT. This codes for CASSEQGRRNQPQHF.

J is TRBJ2-7 and V is TRBV5-6, with 8 nucleotides matching TRBD1. The CDR3 extends over 15 amino acids. The ends lost 4 bases at V and 2 bases at J; junction bases unmatched: 8. Germline CDR1 is SGHDT and CDR2 is YYEEEE. The CDR3: CASSPWTGITYEQYF. DNA of the CDR3: TGTGCCAGCAGCCCATGGACAGGGATCACCTACGAGCAGTACTTC.

The V and J genes are TRBV7-2 and TRBJ1-2, with TRBD1 identical over 12 bases. The length of the CDR3 is 14 residues. Germline V lookup: CDR1 SGHTA, CDR2 FQGNSA. With V trimmed by 4 bases and J by 7 bases, 4 bases remained unmatched. CDR3 loop: CASSSGQGAGGYTF. CDR3 nucleotides: TGTGCCAGCAGCTCGGGACAGGGGGCAGGTGGCTACACCTTC.

This clone has only one observation. This sequence joins TRBV7-2 and TRBJ1-1; D uncertain. Germline V gene sequence: CDR1 SGHTA, CDR2 FQGNSA. CDR3 length: 11 amino acids. Between the trimmed V and J ends, which lost 3 bases and 1 base, there was a span of 0 bases. CDR3 in DNA: TGTGCCAGCAGCTTGAACACTGAAGCTTTCTTT. Amino acids: CASSLNTEAFF.

This rearrangement joins TRBV13 to TRBJ1-2; 8 bases agree with TRBD1. Germline V gives CDR1 PRHDT, CDR2 FYEKMQ (reference sequence). CDR3 size: 14 residues. After removal of 8 bases from V and 6 bases from J, the junction contained 11 bases not matched to a gene. CDR3 nucleotides: TGTGCCAGCTTTTTCAGAGGACAGGGCCATGGCTACACCTTC. Its protein product is CASFFRGQGHGYTF. Full variable domain (missing parts from reference TRBV13 and TRBJ1-2): AAGVIQSPRHLIKEKRETATLKCYPIPRHDTVYWYQQGPGQDPQFLISFYEKMQSDKGSIPDRFSAQQFSDYHSELNMSSLELGDSALYFCASFFRGQGHGYTFGSGTRLTVV.

The chain joins TRBV10-1 to TRBJ2-1; D remains ambiguous. CDR3 size: 13 residues. The germline V gene has CDR1 WNHNN and CDR2 SYGVQD (reference sequence). Trimming left V 5 bases short and J 10 bases short, with 15 bases between. CDR3 in amino acids: CASSPRTAREQFF. CDR3 DNA sequence: TGCGCCAGCAGTCCCAGGACCGCCCGAGAGCAGTTCTTC.

This clone was counted only a few times. The rearrangement uses TRBV6-5 and TRBJ1-1; D not certain. This CDR3 spans 11 amino acids. Germline values: CDR1 MNHEY, CDR2 SVGAGI. V dropped 10 bases and J dropped 0 bases, with 6 bases sitting between them. CDR3 coding DNA: TGTGCCACCCGAATGAACACTGAAGCTTTCTTT. Its translation: CATRMNTEAFF.

The chain couples TRBV2 to TRBJ2-1, with 7 bases identical to TRBD2. Germline values: CDR1 SNHLY, CDR2 FYNNEI. V was clipped by 8 bases and J by 9 bases; unmatched bases: 7. The CDR3 covers 12 residues. Here the CDR3 reads CASFGGGSEQFF. CDR3 DNA: TGTGCCAGCTTTGGGGGGGGGAGTGAGCAGTTCTTC.

This rearrangement joins TRBV19 to TRBJ1-2, with unresolved D. Trimming took off 1 base at V and 5 bases at J, with 11 bases between the two ends. Germline V gives CDR1 LNHDA, CDR2 SQIVND (reference sequence). The CDR3 sequence is 14 residues long. This chain's CDR3 is CASSIGGDRYGYTF. CDR3 coding DNA: TGTGCCAGTAGTATAGGTGGGGATCGATATGGCTACACCTTC. Filled out from reference TRBV19 and TRBJ1-2, the complete variable domain reads DGGITQSPKYLFRKEGQNVTLSCEQNLNHDAMYWYRQDPGQGLRLIYYSQIVNDFQKGDIAEGYSVSREKKESFPLTVTSAQKNPTAFYLCASSIGGDRYGYTFGSGTRLTVV.

This clone was found once. The chain carries TRBV5-4 and TRBJ2-3; 9 nucleotides match TRBD2. The CDR3 loop spans 16 amino acids. V dropped 1 base and J dropped 2; count of bases not matched to a gene: 5. Germline V gene sequence: CDR1 SGHNT, CDR2 YYREEE (reference sequence). CDR3: CASSLRAGGNTDTQYF. CDR3 DNA sequence: TGTGCCAGCAGCTTGAGAGCGGGGGGAAACACAGATACGCAGTATTTT.

CDR3 sequence reads: CASSPGSYEQYF. CDR3 nucleotide sequence: TGTGCCAGCAGTCCCGGTTCTTACGAGCAGTACTTC. The V and J genes are TRBV28 and TRBJ2-7; unclear D gene. The length of the CDR3 is 12 residues. V was trimmed by 5 bases and J by 4 bases, leaving 9 bases between them. The germline gives CDR1 MDHEN, CDR2 SYDVKM.

The chain combines TRBV30 with TRBJ1-2; 8 bases match TRBD1. CDR1 and CDR2 (germline): GTSNPN, SVGIG (reference sequence). The CDR3 runs 13 residues. The ends lost 6 bases at V and 6 bases at J; junction bases unmatched: 9. This CDR3 is CACRPGQADGYTF. DNA for the CDR3: TGTGCCTGCAGACCGGGACAGGCTGATGGCTACACCTTC.

This chain connects TRBV10-1 to TRBJ2-1, with 9 bases fitting TRBD2. The CDR3 length is 13 residues. CDR1 is WNHNN, CDR2 SYGVQD, per germline (reference sequence). V was clipped by 8 bases and J by 14 bases; unmatched bases: 13. The CDR3 loop reads CASSPTSGSGKFF. CDR3 nucleotides: TGCGCCAGCTCCCCGACTAGCGGAAGCGGGAAGTTCTTC.

V is TRBV7-2 and J is TRBJ2-7; 9 nucleotides line up with TRBD2. V lost 5 bases to trimming and J lost 2 bases; unmatched junction nucleotides: 7. From germline, CDR1 is SGHTA and CDR2 FQGNSA. This CDR3 is 15 amino acids long. Here the CDR3 reads CASSVSGSPTYEQYF. DNA of the CDR3: TGTGCCAGCAGCGTTAGCGGGAGCCCCACCTACGAGCAGTACTTC.

The chain recombines TRBV7-2 with TRBJ1-4, with D possibly being TRBD1 (6 bases). Germline V lookup: CDR1 SGHTA, CDR2 FQGNSA. The CDR3 consists of 15 residues. The V and J ends lost 2 bases and 8 bases respectively, with 15 bases between them. This chain's CDR3 is CASSLSPTTGEKLFF. The CDR3 nucleotides read TGTGCCAGCAGCTTAAGCCCTACTACAGGGGAAAAACTGTTTTTT.

J is TRBJ2-1 and V is TRBV12-5; 13 bases are a match to TRBD2. V lost 7 bases and J lost 2; bases outside the gene matches: 8. The CDR3 is 17 amino acids. The V gene's germline CDR1 is LGHNT and CDR2 FRNRAP. The CDR3 region has the DNA TGTGCTAGTGCCTCCGGACTAGCGGGAGCCCCCTACAATGAGCAGTTCTTC. Protein sequence: CASASGLAGAPYNEQFF.

This chain uses TRBV7-6 with TRBJ1-1; the D gene is possibly TRBD1 (5 bases). Deletions cut 1 base from V and 4 bases from J, with 10 bases between. Germline-derived CDR1 and CDR2 are SGHVS and FNYEAQ. The CDR3 extends over 14 amino acids. CDR3 sequence: CASSLGGGGTEAFF. The CDR3 DNA sequence: TGTGCCAGCAGCTTAGGGGGTGGGGGCACTGAAGCTTTCTTT.

CDR3 nucleotides: TGTGCCGCCAGGGACAGGGGCCGCGACACTGAAGCTTTCTTT. Protein: CAARDRGRDTEAFF. The rearrangement links TRBV2 to TRBJ1-1, with 10 nucleotides matching TRBD1. CDR3 length equals 14 residues. Trimming at V came to 11 bases and at J to 3 bases, leaving 9 bases not matched to a gene. CDR1 SNHLY and CDR2 FYNNEI come from the germline V gene.

V is TRBV7-9 and J is TRBJ1-1; D might be TRBD1 (5 bases). The CDR3 has 12 residues. Germline values: CDR1 SEHNR, CDR2 FQNEAQ (reference sequence). Trimming removed 5 bases from V and 11 bases from J, with 15 bases in between. The CDR3 spells CASSPGRDGAFF. The CDR3 DNA follows: TGTGCCAGCAGCCCGGGGAGGGACGGGGCTTTCTTT.

V usage is TRBV4-2 and J usage is TRBJ1-4; D is possibly TRBD1 (6 bases). The CDR3 runs 14 residues. Germline CDR1 and CDR2: LGHNA and YNFKEQ. Trimming left V 8 bases short and J 1 base short, with 11 bases between. The CDR3: CASSEGGTNEKLFF. Here the CDR3 DNA reads TGTGCCAGCTCGGAAGGGGGAACTAATGAAAAACTGTTTTTT.

The J gene is TRBJ2-2, the V gene TRBV5-4; 9 bases align to TRBD1. The CDR3 runs 15 residues. Germline-derived CDR1 and CDR2 are SGHNT and YYREEE (reference sequence). After removal of 3 bases from V and 4 bases from J, the junction contained 4 bases not matched to a gene. The CDR3: CASSSDRGSTGELFF. The CDR3 DNA follows: TGTGCCAGCAGCTCCGACAGGGGGAGCACCGGGGAGCTGTTTTTT. Using reference TRBV5-4 and TRBJ2-2 for the parts outside the CDR3, the full variable domain is ETGVTQSPTHLIKTRGQQVTLRCSSQSGHNTVSWYQQALGQGPQFIFQYYREEENGRGNFPPRFSGLQFPNYSSELNVNALELDDSALYLCASSSDRGSTGELFFGEGSRLTVL.